One and the same sample provided the 27 T cell receptor beta chains below, sequenced in a study of blood T cell repertoires in COVID-19. Some clones are missing from TCRdb's copy, which holds only in-frame ones; the method was immunoSEQ multiplex PCR. The data show about 73,000 clones, with about 74% seen just once and 2% to 2.5% held by the top ten. Sequenced material: peripheral blood. The origin of the receptors is a man aged 65-85 years with COVID-19, enrolled during active disease.

This chain joins TRBV29-1 and TRBJ2-3, with TRBD1 matching 9 bases. This CDR3 region has 14 residues. V lost 7 bases and J lost 3; bases outside the gene matches: 8. Germline assignment: CDR1 SQVTM and CDR2 ANQGSEA. Written as DNA, the CDR3 is TGCAGCGCTGGACAGGGGACGGAGACAGATACGCAGTATTTT. Translated: CSAGQGTETDTQYF.

V usage is TRBV7-9 and J usage is TRBJ1-1; D gene uncertain. The CDR3 runs to 13 residues. V lost 6 bases and J 4 bases, leaving 12 bases between the germline ends. Germline V CDR1 and CDR2: SEHNR, FQNEAQ (reference sequence). The chain's CDR3 is CASSLLRGTEAFF. In DNA form, the CDR3 reads TGTGCCAGCAGTCTTCTTCGGGGCACTGAAGCTTTCTTT.

This clone was counted only a few times. V and J are TRBV28 and TRBJ1-2; TRBD1 matches 8 bases. The germline gives CDR1 MDHEN, CDR2 SYDVKM. The CDR3 covers 14 residues. J gave up 5 bases and V 6 bases, and 8 bases lay outside the gene matches. In DNA, the CDR3 is TGTGCCAGCAGATACAGCCGGACAGGGTATGGCTACACCTTC. This gives the protein CASRYSRTGYGYTF.

The chain combines TRBV6-5 with TRBJ2-2, with TRBD2 identical over 11 bases. V trimming: 6 bases; J trimming: 9 bases; junction bases outside the gene matches: 6. This CDR3 has 14 residues. Germline V gene sequence: CDR1 MNHEY, CDR2 SVGAGI. The chain's CDR3 is CASSDPSGRRELFF. The CDR3 DNA reads as TGTGCCAGCAGCGACCCTAGCGGGAGGCGGGAGCTGTTTTTT.

This chain links TRBV18 with TRBJ1-2; 10 nucleotides line up with TRBD1. V was pared by 2 bases and J by 4 bases, with 4 bases of the junction left unmatched. This CDR3 spans 15 amino acids. CDR1 KGHSH and CDR2 LQKENI come from the germline V gene. CDR3 DNA sequence: TGTGCCAGCTCACCAGGACAGGGGGTGGTCTATGGCTACACCTTC. As protein: CASSPGQGVVYGYTF.

This chain uses TRBV19 with TRBJ2-2; 7 nucleotides match TRBD2. V lost 10 bases and J lost 5; bases outside the gene matches: 7. The CDR3 covers 13 residues. Germline V CDR1 and CDR2: LNHDA, SQIVND (reference sequence). The CDR3 bases are TGTGCCACCACGACTAGCAGGACCGGGGAGCTGTTTTTT. This sequence encodes CATTTSRTGELFF.

The V and J genes are TRBV2 and TRBJ1-5; D gene ambiguous. V was pared by 9 bases and J by 2 bases, with 11 bases between. This CDR3 spans 13 amino acids. In germline, CDR1 is SNHLY, CDR2 FYNNEI. DNA of the CDR3: TGTGCCAGTTTAAGGGAGGGCAATCAGCCCCAGCATTTT. It is translated as CASLREGNQPQHF.

V usage is TRBV7-2 and J usage is TRBJ2-1; 11 nucleotides match TRBD2. The CDR3 contains 15 residues. V lost 5 bases to trimming and J lost 9 bases; unmatched junction nucleotides: 9. Germline V lookup: CDR1 SGHTA, CDR2 FQGNSA. As DNA, the CDR3 is TGTGCCAGCAGCACTAGCGGGAGTCAGTTCGGTGAGCAGTTCTTC. It codes for CASSTSGSQFGEQFF.

V usage is TRBV5-1 and J usage is TRBJ1-2; a weak D match, TRBD1 (5 bases). Germline lookup yields CDR1 SGHRS and CDR2 YFSETQ. This CDR3 comprises 14 residues. V was cut by 0 bases and J by 6 bases, with 12 bases left in between. CDR3 sequence: CASSLGGPVDGYTF. The CDR3 DNA reads TGCGCCAGCAGCTTGGGGGGCCCGGTTGATGGCTACACCTTC.

V gene TRBV9 combines with J gene TRBJ2-1; 7 nucleotides align to TRBD2. The CDR3 is made up of 16 amino acids. V lost 0 bases and J lost 2; bases outside the gene matches: 5. Germline V gene data show CDR1 as SGDLS and CDR2 as YYNGEE. This chain's CDR3 is CASSVGGSGTYNEQFF. Here the CDR3 DNA reads TGTGCCAGCAGCGTAGGCGGGAGTGGTACCTACAATGAGCAGTTCTTC.

The J gene is TRBJ2-1, the V gene TRBV6-5, with 12 bases identical to TRBD2. V was clipped by 0 bases and J by 8 bases; unmatched bases: 5. Per germline, CDR1 MNHEY and CDR2 SVGAGI. The CDR3 totals 16 residues. CDR3 coding DNA: TGTGCCAGCAGTTACTCGACTAGCGGGAGAGAGGATGAGCAGTTCTTC. Protein sequence: CASSYSTSGREDEQFF.

This clone was detected a few times. CDR3 protein: CASSLYPGDGYTF. The CDR3 DNA reads TGTGCCAGCAGTTTATATCCAGGGGATGGCTACACCTTC. The chain uses TRBV27 and TRBJ1-2, with a tentative D call TRBD1 (6 bases). This CDR3 has 13 amino acids. V was trimmed by 1 base and J by 6 bases, leaving 9 bases between them. From germline, CDR1 is MNHEY and CDR2 SMNVEV (reference sequence).

This clone showed up just once. The V and J genes are TRBV4-1 and TRBJ2-3, with TRBD1 matching over 9 bases. The V gene end was trimmed by 4 bases and the J gene end by 4 bases; junction bases not matched to a gene: 6. Germline V gene sequence: CDR1 MGHRA, CDR2 YSYEKL. CDR3 length: 15 amino acids. Written as DNA, the CDR3 is TGCGCCAGCAGCCCACCGGGACAGGGTTCAGATACGCAGTATTTT. Protein sequence: CASSPPGQGSDTQYF.

The V and J genes are TRBV2 and TRBJ2-1; possible D gene TRBD2, 6 bases. This CDR3 comprises 14 residues. Germline V gene sequence: CDR1 SNHLY, CDR2 FYNNEI. V was pared by 7 bases and J by 7 bases, with 17 bases between. The CDR3: CASNLGTGKNEQFF. CDR3 DNA sequence: TGTGCCAGCAATCTCGGGACTGGGAAAAATGAGCAGTTCTTC.

The chain has TRBV7-3 and TRBJ1-1; D may be TRBD1 (5 bases). The CDR3 is 14 amino acids. V was pared by 5 bases and J by 0 bases, with 10 bases between. Germline V CDR1 and CDR2: SGHTA, FQGTGA. CDR3 in amino acids: CASSQGHVNTEAFF. CDR3 nucleotides: TGTGCCAGCAGCCAAGGACACGTGAACACTGAAGCTTTCTTT. The whole variable domain, remainder taken from reference TRBV7-3 and TRBJ1-1, is GAGVSQTPSNKVTEKGKYVELRCDPISGHTALYWYRQSLGQGPEFLIYFQGTGAADDSGLPNDRFFAVRPEGSVSTLKIQRTERGDSAVYLCASSQGHVNTEAFFGQGTRLTVV.

This clone is a singleton in its sample. The V and J genes are TRBV27 and TRBJ2-3, with TRBD2 matching 7 bases. The V and J ends lost 7 bases and 6 bases, in that order; junction bases with no gene match: 10. This CDR3 contains 14 residues. The germline V gene has CDR1 MNHEY and CDR2 SMNVEV (reference sequence). The CDR3 loop reads CASTQNGGFDTQYF. The CDR3 DNA follows: TGTGCCAGCACCCAGAACGGGGGGTTTGATACGCAGTATTTT.

This chain joins TRBV7-3 and TRBJ1-4; TRBD1 matches 9 bases. CDR1 SGHTA and CDR2 FQGTGA come from the germline V gene. Losses at the gene ends were 5 bases for V and 7 bases for J; bases not matched to a gene: 11. The length of the CDR3 is 16 residues. The CDR3 is CASSRILGQGFEKLFF. The CDR3, as DNA: TGTGCCAGCAGCCGTATCCTGGGACAGGGTTTTGAAAAACTGTTTTTT.

This chain uses TRBV5-6 with TRBJ1-4; tentatively, D is TRBD1 (6 bases). V lost 2 bases and J 16 bases, leaving 15 bases between the germline ends. This CDR3 spans 12 amino acids. The germline CDR1 and CDR2 sequences are SGHDT and YYEEEE. The CDR3 is CASSFRDNFWFF. The CDR3 region has the DNA TGTGCCAGCAGCTTCCGGGACAATTTTTGGTTTTTT. Together with reference TRBV5-6 and TRBJ1-4, the CDR3 gives the full variable domain: DAGVTQSPTHLIKTRGQQVTLRCSPKSGHDTVSWYQQALGQGPQFIFQYYEEEERQRGNFPDRFSGHQFPNYSSELNVNALLLGDSALYLCASSFRDNFWFFGSGTQLSVL.

The chain is built from TRBV28 and TRBJ1-1, with a tentative D call TRBD1 (6 bases). The CDR3 totals 13 residues. Germline V gene sequence: CDR1 MDHEN, CDR2 SYDVKM. V lost 2 bases and J lost 4, with 8 bases in between. Here the CDR3 reads CASSLLGGTEAFF. The CDR3 DNA sequence: TGTGCCAGCAGTTTACTAGGGGGCACTGAAGCTTTCTTT.

V and J are TRBV7-9 and TRBJ2-7; tentative D call: TRBD1 (6 bases). V lost 5 bases to trimming and J lost 5 bases, with 19 bases between them. Germline V gene data show CDR1 as SEHNR and CDR2 as FQNEAQ (reference sequence). The CDR3 extends over 15 amino acids. CDR3 bases: TGTGCCAGCAGCACAGGCGCAACAGGGTTCCACGAGCAGTACTTC. Its protein is CASSTGATGFHEQYF.

This rearrangement joins TRBV18 to TRBJ2-5; D might be TRBD1 (5 bases). The CDR3 is 15 residues long. The V and J ends lost 2 bases and 1 base respectively, with 11 bases between them. Germline V gene data show CDR1 as KGHSH and CDR2 as LQKENI. The CDR3 protein is CASSPGRDSQETQYF. The CDR3 region has the DNA TGTGCCAGCTCACCAGGCAGGGATTCCCAAGAGACCCAGTACTTC.

The chain couples TRBV18 to TRBJ1-4, with TRBD1 matching over 7 bases. The CDR3 extends over 15 amino acids. Germline lookup yields CDR1 KGHSH and CDR2 LQKENI. J lost 7 bases, V lost 6 bases, and 11 bases had no gene match. The CDR3 is CASSLARGDSEKLFF. CDR3 DNA sequence: TGTGCCAGCTCCCTAGCCAGAGGGGACAGTGAAAAACTGTTTTTT. Together with reference TRBV18 and TRBJ1-4, the CDR3 gives the full variable domain: NAGVMQNPRHLVRRRGQEARLRCSPMKGHSHVYWYRQLPEEGLKFMVYLQKENIIDESGMPKERFSAEFPKEGPSILRIQQVVRGDSAAYFCASSLARGDSEKLFFGSGTQLSVL.

The chain carries TRBV3-1 (or the pseudogene TRBV3-2) and TRBJ1-1; a weak D match, TRBD1 (5 bases). From germline, CDR1 is LGHDT and CDR2 YNNKEL (reference sequence). Trimming left V 4 bases short and J 7 bases short, with 13 bases between. The CDR3 length is 13 residues. CDR3 DNA: TGTGCCAGCAGCCGGGGACTAACCTTTGAAGCTTTCTTT. Protein sequence: CASSRGLTFEAFF.

The V call is TRBV28, the J call TRBJ1-5, with 7 nucleotides matching TRBD1. V lost 5 bases and J lost 2; bases outside the gene matches: 15. The CDR3 loop spans 18 amino acids. Germline V CDR1 and CDR2: MDHEN, SYDVKM. Here the CDR3 reads CASSPYRQGPLGNQPQHF. CDR3 nucleotides: TGTGCCAGCAGTCCATACAGACAGGGTCCGCTGGGCAATCAGCCCCAGCATTTT.

The CDR3 reads CASSRQGTNYGYTF. CDR3 DNA: TGTGCCAGCAGTAGACAGGGGACTAACTATGGCTACACCTTC. This chain links TRBV28 with TRBJ1-2; 8 bases match TRBD1. Trimming at V came to 5 bases and at J to 0 bases, leaving 2 bases not matched to a gene. The germline V gene has CDR1 MDHEN and CDR2 SYDVKM. The CDR3 is 14 amino acids.

V gene TRBV19 combines with J gene TRBJ1-1; no clear D. The ends were cut back, 7 bases at V and 3 bases at J, with 6 bases in the middle. This CDR3 has 11 amino acids. Germline V lookup: CDR1 LNHDA, CDR2 SQIVND (reference sequence). The CDR3 nucleotides are TGTGCCAGTAATCTCGACACTGAAGCTTTCTTT. It specifies CASNLDTEAFF. Full variable domain (rest looked up from reference TRBV19 and TRBJ1-1): DGGITQSPKYLFRKEGQNVTLSCEQNLNHDAMYWYRQDPGQGLRLIYYSQIVNDFQKGDIAEGYSVSREKKESFPLTVTSAQKNPTAFYLCASNLDTEAFFGQGTRLTVV.

This clone is a singleton in its sample. The gene calls are TRBV7-2 and TRBJ2-7, with 9 bases fitting TRBD1. The CDR3 loop spans 15 amino acids. J was trimmed by 5 bases and V by 0 bases; bases with no gene match: 5. Looked up from germline, CDR1 is SGHTA and CDR2 is FQGNSA. The CDR3 loop is CASSLAGTGSDEQYF. The CDR3 nucleotides read TGTGCCAGCAGCTTAGCCGGGACAGGGAGCGACGAGCAGTACTTC.